This TCR beta chain appears in the sequencing data of a study of T cell repertoires in cytomegalovirus infection (dated by TCRdb to about 2019). Regarding the complete study: Alongside well-studied HLA-B-restricted epitopes, the peptide stimulations were aimed at recently identified HLA-C-restricted CMV epitopes, whose presentation resists viral immunomodulation. Because public TCR beta signatures pointed to carriage of CMV infection together with the matching HLA type, the HLA type of each donor mattered for the analysis.

Sequenced using an Illumina HiSeq 1500. TCRdb reworked the public reads: Q25 trimming with fastp, MiXCR clone assembly, productive beta chains retained. Every distinct CDR3 protein forms one entry, paired with its most common genes and DNA. The sample data list roughly 860,000 distinct CDR3 sequences, and around a third of these were observed just once. The top ten clones comprise around 12% of the sample. Overall study results and their limits: The ex vivo response was dominated by HLA-C-restricted CMV-specific TCR beta clonotypes, which also provided the single most frequent clonotype in two of eight donors. Cumulative frequency of public TCR beta family members discriminated carriers of CMV infection plus the relevant HLA type in this cohort and an independent 352-donor cohort.

Interpreted using the paper, the treatment or condition label stands for: in vitro stimulation with specific CMV peptide epitopes to enrich CMV-specific T cells. Details on this clonotype: The antigen this receptor binds is unknown. No base-level quality is on record; no much larger clone is a single base apart.

CDR1 and CDR2 are read off the germline V gene as SGHAT and FQNNGV. The CDR3 runs 16 amino acids, cysteine and phenylalanine included. Only CDR3 DNA remains: 48 bases, in frame from the first base. V is shortened by 1 base, J by 4 bases, and the region joining them spans 15 bases. The starting material was cultured CD8+ T cells from PBMCs, obtained from culture after CMV antigen stimulation. The sequence was collected from a human donor in good health (CMV status not recorded). Some clones in this sample may be carry-over from other donors' samples. The chain joins TRBV11-2 to TRBJ2-3; tentative D gene TRBD2, with 7 bases matching. The CDR3 here reads CASSLGGGGQADTQYF. Here is the DNA: TGTGCCAGCAGCTTAGGGGGCGGGGGCCAGGCAGATACGCAGTATTTT.